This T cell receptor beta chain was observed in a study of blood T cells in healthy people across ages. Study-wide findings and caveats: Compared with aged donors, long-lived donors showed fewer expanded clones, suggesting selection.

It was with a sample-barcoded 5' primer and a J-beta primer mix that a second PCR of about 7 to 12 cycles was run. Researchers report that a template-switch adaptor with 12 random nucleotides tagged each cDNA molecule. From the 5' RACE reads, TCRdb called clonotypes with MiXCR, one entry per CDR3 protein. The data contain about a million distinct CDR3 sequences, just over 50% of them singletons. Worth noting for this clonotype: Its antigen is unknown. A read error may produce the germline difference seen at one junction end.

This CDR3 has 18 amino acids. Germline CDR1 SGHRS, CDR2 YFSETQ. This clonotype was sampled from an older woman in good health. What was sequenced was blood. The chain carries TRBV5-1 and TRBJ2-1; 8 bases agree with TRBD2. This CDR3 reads CASSLVSSGLSSYNEQLF. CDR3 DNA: TGCGCCAGCAGCTTGGTGTCTAGCGGGCTGAGCTCCTACAATGAGCAGTTATTC.